One and the same sample provided the 15 T cell receptor beta chains below, sequenced in a study of T cells in Graves' hyperthyroidism and ophthalmopathy. Authors of the study amplified TCR beta CDR3 regions from RNA transcripts. TCR CDR3 regions were first amplified by RT-PCR with HTBI primers. Via MiXCR, TCRdb re-called the multiplex PCR reads, giving one row per CDR3 protein. The sample contains roughly 710,000 distinct CDR3 sequences, roughly a third of which appear only once. The source material was blood. The source is a woman in her forties with Graves' hyperthyroidism.

This clonotype was found a few times. The J gene is TRBJ1-2, the V gene TRBV27; TRBD1 aligns across 7 bases. The CDR3 loop spans 15 amino acids. V lost 6 bases and J lost 1; bases outside the gene matches: 8. Germline assignment: CDR1 MNHEY and CDR2 SMNVEV (reference sequence). The CDR3 DNA follows: TGTGCCAGCAGCTCAGACAGGGAAATTAACTATGGCTACACCTTC. It codes for CASSSDREINYGYTF.

The rearrangement links TRBV7-9 to TRBJ1-1; 12 bases are a match to TRBD1. V was pared by 6 bases and J by 9 bases, with 11 bases of the junction left unmatched. CDR3 size: 15 residues. Looked up from germline, CDR1 is SEHNR and CDR2 is FQNEAQ (reference sequence). DNA for the CDR3: TGTGCCAGCAGGACAACGGCCGGGACAGGGGGCCAAGCTTTCTTT. This codes for CASRTTAGTGGQAFF.

This rearrangement joins TRBV6-6 to TRBJ2-2; D not resolved. This CDR3 region has 14 residues. V lost 1 base and J 5 bases, leaving 8 bases between the germline ends. Germline CDR1 and CDR2: MNHNY and SVGAGI (reference sequence). CDR3 coding DNA: TGTGCCAGCAGTTACTTTGTCAGAACCGGGGAGCTGTTTTTT. It encodes CASSYFVRTGELFF.

Many counts were recorded for this clonotype. The rearrangement uses TRBV19 and TRBJ1-2; D uncertain. Germline CDR1 LNHDA, CDR2 SQIVND (reference sequence). Trimming pared 6 bases from V and 4 bases from J, leaving 15 bases between. There are 14 residues in the CDR3. CDR3 sequence (DNA): TGTGCCAGTAGCCTTCCTGGGAGTGGCTATGGCTACACCTTC. Its translation is CASSLPGSGYGYTF. Looking up the rest from reference TRBV19 and TRBJ1-2 gives the full variable domain: DGGITQSPKYLFRKEGQNVTLSCEQNLNHDAMYWYRQDPGQGLRLIYYSQIVNDFQKGDIAEGYSVSREKKESFPLTVTSAQKNPTAFYLCASSLPGSGYGYTFGSGTRLTVV.

The genes are TRBV6-5 and TRBJ1-2; D gene uncertain. The CDR3 is made up of 14 amino acids. The germline V gene encodes CDR1 MNHEY and CDR2 SVGAGI. The germline V and J ends were trimmed by 0 bases and 8 bases, with 13 bases remaining between them. The DNA for the CDR3 is TGTGCCAGCAGTTACTCGCACAAGTCGGGGGGCTACACCTTC. It specifies CASSYSHKSGGYTF.

This clonotype was picked up many times. This chain joins TRBV19 and TRBJ1-1, with D possibly matching TRBD1 (5 bases). Germline V gene sequence: CDR1 LNHDA, CDR2 SQIVND (reference sequence). Deletions cut 5 bases from V and 5 bases from J, with 15 bases between. The CDR3 loop spans 14 amino acids. The chain's CDR3 is CASSLGPGRTEAFF. In DNA form, the CDR3 reads TGTGCCAGTAGTTTGGGACCTGGGAGGACTGAAGCTTTCTTT.

A remark on this clonotype: As the CDR3 is not closed by the conserved phenylalanine or tryptophan, this likely results from a read error. The rearrangement links TRBV7-2 to TRBJ2-2; D is perhaps TRBD1 or TRBD2 (5 bases each). The CDR3 spans 15 residues. V was clipped by 4 bases and J by 1 base, with 10 bases between them. Germline lookup yields CDR1 SGHTA and CDR2 FQGNSA. The CDR3 coding sequence is TGTGCCAGCAGCTGGGGGAGCGGGAACACCGGGGAGCTGTTTTCT. It encodes CASSWGSGNTGELFS.

This clonotype was detected once. Given the absence of the conserved phenylalanine or tryptophan at the CDR3 end, a read error is likely. This chain connects TRBV7-2 to TRBJ2-5; 7 bases map to TRBD1. Germline V gene sequence: CDR1 SGHTA, CDR2 FQGNSA. This CDR3 comprises 13 residues. J lost 5 bases, V lost 5 bases, and 5 bases had no gene match. In DNA form, the CDR3 reads TGTGCCAGCAGCCGACAGGGAAGGGAGACCCAGTACCTC. Encoded protein: CASSRQGRETQYL.

The sample holds many counts of this clonotype. The rearrangement uses TRBV9 and TRBJ2-2; possible D gene TRBD2, 7 bases. This CDR3 has 15 residues. Trimming took 2 bases from V and 4 from J, leaving 12 bases between them. Germline V gives CDR1 SGDLS, CDR2 YYNGEE. In nucleotides, the CDR3 is TGTGCCAGCAGCGTGTACAGGGAGGGCACCGGGGAGCTGTTTTTT. Its translation is CASSVYREGTGELFF.

This clonotype turned up a few times. This chain uses TRBV7-9 with TRBJ1-2; possibly TRBD1 for D (6 bases). Trimming removed 5 bases at V and 4 bases at J, with 17 bases between. The CDR3 covers 15 residues. CDR1 is SEHNR and CDR2 is FQNEAQ in the germline V gene (reference sequence). The CDR3, as DNA: TGTGCCAGCAGCGCTCCAGGGGCGCCTATCTATGGCTACACCTTC. Translating gives CASSAPGAPIYGYTF.

This clonotype came up many times. The chain employs TRBV10-3 and TRBJ1-5; 8 nucleotides match TRBD1. The CDR3 runs 14 residues. V gave up 3 bases and J gave up 7 bases; unmatched junction bases: 5. The germline V gene has CDR1 ENHRY and CDR2 SYGVKD. CDR3 sequence (DNA): TGTGCCATCAGTGACCAGGGGGCGAGACAGCCCCAGCATTTT. Protein: CAISDQGARQPQHF.

The chain employs TRBV7-2 and TRBJ2-7; 9 bases fit TRBD1. V lost 1 base and J lost 5; bases outside the gene matches: 12. The CDR3 is 17 residues long. The germline V gene encodes CDR1 SGHTA and CDR2 FQGNSA. DNA for the CDR3: TGTGCCAGCAGCTTAGTAAGGGGGGACAGGGTAGTCAACGAGCAGTACTTC. Protein sequence: CASSLVRGDRVVNEQYF.

Ten or more counts support this clonotype. The chain joins TRBV5-1 to TRBJ2-7; D call uncertain. Germline V gives CDR1 SGHRS, CDR2 YFSETQ. The V end lost 2 bases, the J end lost 3 bases, and 12 bases lay between the germline ends. The CDR3 runs to 14 residues. CDR3 sequence reads: CASSLLDGGYEQYF. The CDR3 nucleotides read TGCGCCAGCAGCTTACTTGACGGTGGCTACGAGCAGTACTTC.

The chain links TRBV20-1 to TRBJ1-4, with D unresolved. Germline-derived CDR1 and CDR2 are DFQATT and SNEGSKA (reference sequence). This CDR3 has 13 amino acids. Trimming removed 4 bases at V and 5 bases at J, with 11 bases between. The CDR3 coding sequence is TGCAGTGCTACAGACCCGATCAATGAAAAACTGTTTTTT. Translated: CSATDPINEKLFF.

This clonotype was recorded at least ten times. The chain joins TRBV12-3 or TRBV12-4 to TRBJ1-2, with D uncertain. This CDR3 comprises 12 residues. Trimming removed 5 bases at V and 4 bases at J, with 8 bases between. CDR3 residues: CASSEGIYGYTF. In nucleotides, the CDR3 is TGTGCCAGCAGTGAAGGAATCTATGGCTACACCTTC.